The 6 T cell receptor beta chains given below trace back to one sample, sequenced in a study of CD8 T cells in ankylosing spondylitis. Broader study findings: Seemingly distinctive of ankylosing spondylitis blood was a TCR beta motif formed by eight highly homologous variants.

No antigen has been identified for these receptors. Via MiXCR, TCRdb re-called the 5' RACE reads, giving one row per CDR3 protein. Of around 490,000 distinct CDR3 sequences in the sample, roughly 5.2% were seen once. Sequences were obtained from blood, either unsorted or a sorted T cell fraction (not recorded which). The receptor set was obtained from a male donor with ankylosing spondylitis.

Many counts were recorded for this clonotype. The chain is built from TRBV20-1 and TRBJ2-2; the D is unclear. CDR1 and CDR2 (germline): DFQATT, SNEGSKA (reference sequence). This CDR3 is built from 13 residues. V was pared by 6 bases and J by 3 bases, with 11 bases between. CDR3 coding DNA: TGCAGTGCAAGTGACCGGGACACCGGGGAGCTGTTTTTT. It encodes CSASDRDTGELFF.

The sample holds many counts of this clonotype. The CDR3, as DNA: TGTGCCAGCAGCCCCCTCGGACAGGGGGGGGAGACCCAGTACTTC. This encodes CASSPLGQGGETQYF. The chain carries TRBV7-9 and TRBJ2-5, with 10 bases matching TRBD1. Germline V CDR1 and CDR2: SEHNR, FQNEAQ (reference sequence). With 5 bases clipped from V and 5 bases from J, the junction kept 8 bases outside the gene matches. This CDR3 has 15 amino acids.

This clonotype was counted many times. This chain uses TRBV7-9 with TRBJ2-1; 8 nucleotides align to TRBD2. This CDR3 has 15 amino acids. In germline, CDR1 is SEHNR, CDR2 FQNEAQ (reference sequence). V dropped 2 bases and J dropped 8; count of bases not matched to a gene: 8. CDR3 amino acids: CASSLYGGAGHEQFF. In DNA form, the CDR3 reads TGTGCCAGCAGCTTATACGGGGGGGCTGGTCATGAGCAGTTCTTC.

This clonotype was recorded a few times. The gene calls are TRBV7-8 and TRBJ2-1; unclear D gene. In germline, CDR1 is SGHVS, CDR2 FQNEAQ. The CDR3 covers 15 residues. The V gene lost 5 bases and the J gene lost 5 bases, with 16 bases spanning the gap. The CDR3 here is CASSPRLAAHNEQFF. The CDR3, as DNA: TGTGCCAGCAGCCCCCGACTCGCCGCCCACAATGAGCAGTTCTTC.

This clonotype showed up many times. The genes are TRBV19 and TRBJ2-7; D might be TRBD1 or TRBD2, each matching 5 bases. The V and J ends lost 10 bases and 5 bases respectively, with 18 bases between them. The V gene's germline CDR1 is LNHDA and CDR2 SQIVND (reference sequence). CDR3 size: 13 residues. The CDR3 DNA is TGTGCCACAAGTCGAGGGCAGGGAAACGAGCAGTACTTC. It translates to CATSRGQGNEQYF.

This clonotype was counted between two and nine times. The CDR3, as DNA: TGTGCCAGCAGTTACCCTCCGAATGAGCAGTTCTTC. Its translation is CASSYPPNEQFF. The chain employs TRBV6-2 or TRBV6-3 and TRBJ2-1; unclear D gene. Trimming pared 2 bases from V and 7 bases from J, leaving 6 bases between. The CDR3 length is 12 residues. CDR1 is MNHEY and CDR2 is SVGEGT in the germline V gene.